The 15 T cell receptor beta chains listed next were all sequenced from one sample in a study of early T cells in non-severe SARS-CoV-2 infection. TCRdb ran MiXCR on the 5' RACE reads and lists one entry per CDR3 protein. The sample consists of 65,000 to 75,000 distinct CDR3 sequences, 4% to 6% of them appearing once. The sample in question was whole blood, obtained at baseline. Source of these receptors: an adult who was a healthcare worker with PCR-confirmed SARS-CoV-2 infection or an uninfected control (not recorded which). The donor label of this sample is uncertain.

In this sample, this clonotype turned up many times. The rearrangement uses TRBV24-1 and TRBJ2-1; D is possibly TRBD2 (6 bases). The V end lost 3 bases, the J end lost 3 bases, and 8 bases lay between the germline ends. Looked up from germline, CDR1 is KGHDR and CDR2 is SFDVKD. The CDR3 length is 14 residues. In nucleotides, the CDR3 is TGTGCCACCAGTGATCAGACTAGCTACAATGAGCAGTTCTTC. It encodes CATSDQTSYNEQFF.

V gene TRBV11-2 combines with J gene TRBJ1-2, with D maybe TRBD1 (6 bases). This CDR3 contains 15 residues. Germline CDR1 SGHAT, CDR2 FQNNGV. The V and J ends lost 6 bases and 0 bases respectively, with 14 bases between them. Here the CDR3 DNA reads TGTGCCAGCAGTTTTACAGGGACCACTAACTATGGCTACACCTTC. Translating it yields CASSFTGTTNYGYTF.

In its sample, this clonotype is medium-sized (0.01 to 0.1%). The chain couples TRBV28 to TRBJ2-3; D not resolved. The germline gives CDR1 MDHEN, CDR2 SYDVKM. V lost 5 bases to trimming and J lost 6 bases, with 15 bases between them. The CDR3 has 14 residues. The CDR3: CASSQMSTPDTQYF. As DNA, the CDR3 is TGTGCCAGCAGTCAGATGTCGACCCCCGATACGCAGTATTTT.

Many counts were recorded for this clonotype. The CDR3 DNA reads as TGTGCCAGCAGTAACATTCCGGGACAGGGGAACACTGAAGCTTTCTTT. Its protein is CASSNIPGQGNTEAFF. The V call is TRBV6-1, the J call TRBJ1-1; 9 bases line up with TRBD1. There are 16 residues in the CDR3. The germline V gene encodes CDR1 MNHNS and CDR2 SASEGT. Trimming removed 5 bases from V and 1 base from J; junction bases left unmatched: 8.

The chain joins TRBV18 to TRBJ2-7; D is perhaps TRBD2 (6 bases). V lost 0 bases and J lost 3, with 9 bases in between. The CDR3 is 14 amino acids. Germline CDR1 KGHSH, CDR2 LQKENI. CDR3 coding DNA: TGTGCCAGCTCACCACCTGCAGCGGGCTACGAGCAGTACTTC. It is translated as CASSPPAAGYEQYF. Looking up the rest from reference TRBV18 and TRBJ2-7 gives the full variable domain: NAGVMQNPRHLVRRRGQEARLRCSPMKGHSHVYWYRQLPEEGLKFMVYLQKENIIDESGMPKERFSAEFPKEGPSILRIQQVVRGDSAAYFCASSPPAAGYEQYFGPGTRLTVT.

The CDR3 bases are TGTGCCAGTAGTATCGGCAATGCGAACACCGGGGAGCTGTTTTTT. The encoded protein is CASSIGNANTGELFF. The chain uses TRBV19 and TRBJ2-2; D remains ambiguous. CDR3 length equals 15 residues. Germline assignment: CDR1 LNHDA and CDR2 SQIVND (reference sequence). Trimming took off 3 bases at V and 0 bases at J, with 8 bases between the two ends.

This clonotype has at least ten counts. The chain combines TRBV7-3 with TRBJ1-2; D uncertain. This CDR3 region has 12 residues. V was cut by 3 bases and J by 7 bases, with 9 bases left in between. Germline V gene data show CDR1 as SGHTA and CDR2 as FQGTGA. As DNA, the CDR3 is TGTGCCAGCAGCTTGAAACCTGGTGGCTACACCTTC. Protein: CASSLKPGGYTF.

The chain recombines TRBV7-6 with TRBJ1-2, with TRBD1 matching 7 bases. The CDR3 runs 15 residues. Germline values: CDR1 SGHVS, CDR2 FNYEAQ. The V and J ends lost 0 bases and 0 bases, in that order; junction bases with no gene match: 1. DNA of the CDR3: TGTGCCAGCAGCTTAGCCCAGGGGGCTAACTATGGCTACACCTTC. The encoded protein is CASSLAQGANYGYTF.

This clonotype has just a few counts. V and J are TRBV28 and TRBJ2-7; TRBD1 aligns across 7 bases. The V gene's germline CDR1 is MDHEN and CDR2 SYDVKM. The length of the CDR3 is 14 residues. V was clipped by 6 bases and J by 5 bases; unmatched bases: 10. In nucleotides, the CDR3 is TGTGCCAGCAGACCATTAGACAGGGTCCACGAGCAGTACTTC. As protein: CASRPLDRVHEQYF. The full variable domain, completed using reference TRBV28 and TRBJ2-7, is DVKVTQSSRYLVKRTGEKVFLECVQDMDHENMFWYRQDPGLGLRLIYFSYDVKMKEKGDIPEGYSVSREKKERFSLILESASTNQTSMYLCASRPLDRVHEQYFGPGTRLTVT.

This clonotype was recorded at least ten times. The chain joins TRBV7-2 to TRBJ2-7; 7 bases line up with TRBD2. Germline V gene sequence: CDR1 SGHTA, CDR2 FQGNSA. The CDR3 runs to 15 residues. J was trimmed by 2 bases and V by 1 base; bases with no gene match: 5. CDR3 DNA: TGTGCCAGCAGCTTAGAAGCGGGGTGGGCCTACGAGCAGTACTTC. It yields the protein CASSLEAGWAYEQYF.

Ten or more counts support this clonotype. This chain uses TRBV9 with TRBJ2-1; the D is unclear. V was cut by 0 bases and J by 4 bases, with 14 bases left in between. In germline, CDR1 is SGDLS, CDR2 YYNGEE. This CDR3 comprises 16 residues. The CDR3 sequence: CASSVAGRSLYNEQFF. The CDR3 bases are TGTGCCAGCAGCGTAGCCGGCAGGTCCCTATACAATGAGCAGTTCTTC.

This clonotype was seen repeatedly, ten times or more. V is TRBV5-4 and J is TRBJ1-2; D is uncertain. CDR3 length: 11 residues. Trimming removed 1 base at V and 8 bases at J, with 6 bases between. Per the germline V gene, CDR1 is SGHNT and CDR2 is YYREEE (reference sequence). CDR3 sequence: CASSLSEGYTF. CDR3 nucleotides: TGTGCCAGCAGCTTGTCTGAAGGCTACACCTTC. The complete variable domain, with remaining parts taken from reference TRBV5-4 and TRBJ1-2, reads ETGVTQSPTHLIKTRGQQVTLRCSSQSGHNTVSWYQQALGQGPQFIFQYYREEENGRGNFPPRFSGLQFPNYSSELNVNALELDDSALYLCASSLSEGYTFGSGTRLTVV.

Many counts were recorded for this clonotype. The genes are TRBV11-2 and TRBJ2-1; D remains unclear. The CDR3 covers 17 residues. Trimming left V 1 base short and J 2 bases short, with 15 bases between. CDR1 is SGHAT, CDR2 FQNNGV, per germline. CDR3 DNA sequence: TGTGCCAGCAGCTTAGCTCCCCAGGCATCGCCCTACAATGAGCAGTTCTTC. Residues: CASSLAPQASPYNEQFF.

This clonotype has a count of ten or more. The chain links TRBV6-1 to TRBJ1-1; D might be TRBD1 (6 bases). Per the germline V gene, CDR1 is MNHNS and CDR2 is SASEGT. V was shortened by 3 bases and J by 0 bases, with 8 bases between the two germline ends. The CDR3 loop spans 14 amino acids. The CDR3 DNA reads TGTGCCAGCAGTGACAGGGGAATGAACACTGAAGCTTTCTTT. It codes for CASSDRGMNTEAFF.

This clonotype was counted many times. V is TRBV7-3 and J is TRBJ2-3; 7 bases map to TRBD1. The CDR3 extends over 15 amino acids. Losses at the gene ends were 0 bases for V and 3 bases for J; bases not matched to a gene: 3. Germline V gene data show CDR1 as SGHTA and CDR2 as FQGTGA. The CDR3 protein is CASSLTGGGTDTQYF. The CDR3 coding sequence is TGTGCCAGCAGCTTAACAGGGGGCGGAACAGATACGCAGTATTTT.